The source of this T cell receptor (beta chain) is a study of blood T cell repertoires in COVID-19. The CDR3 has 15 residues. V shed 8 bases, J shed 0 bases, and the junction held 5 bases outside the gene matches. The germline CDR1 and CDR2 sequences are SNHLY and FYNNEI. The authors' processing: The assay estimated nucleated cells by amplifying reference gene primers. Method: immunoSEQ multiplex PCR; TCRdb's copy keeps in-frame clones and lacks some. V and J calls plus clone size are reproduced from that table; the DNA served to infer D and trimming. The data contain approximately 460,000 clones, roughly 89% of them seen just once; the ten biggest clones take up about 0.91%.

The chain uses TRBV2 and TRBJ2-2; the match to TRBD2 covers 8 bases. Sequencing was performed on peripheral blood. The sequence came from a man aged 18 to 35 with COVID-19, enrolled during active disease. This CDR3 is CASGREATNTGELFF. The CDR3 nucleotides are TGTGCCAGCGGGCGGGAGGCTACGAACACCGGGGAGCTGTTTTTT.